Given below is one TCR beta chain in context. Its antigen target is currently unknown. The input lacks base qualities; no much larger clone sits a single base away. This sample is part of a study of OX40 agonist ivuxolimab in advanced cancers. Notes on the research overall: Ivuxolimab, which targeted the costimulatory receptor OX40 (CD134), was an agonistic, fully human IgG2 monoclonal antibody. Intravenous ivuxolimab was administered to patients every 2 weeks at six dose levels: 0.01, 0.1, 0.3, 1.5, 3 and 10 mg/kg. Among the roughly 50 dose-escalation patients, some 19 had hepatocellular carcinoma, roughly 15 melanoma, 9 renal cell carcinoma and 9 head and neck cancer. In the dose-escalation cohort, 70% to 85% of patients were male, and the mean age was approximately 60 years, with a range of roughly 23 to 85. Patients were allowed to have had prior anti-PD-1, anti-PD-L1 or anti-CTLA-4 therapy, and 40% of the dose-escalation patients had previously received checkpoint inhibitors. Partial responses were achieved by three dose-escalation patients, of whom one had hepatocellular carcinoma and two had cutaneous melanoma. The point of sequencing TCRbeta in the periphery was to test whether ivuxolimab changed TCR sequence diversity and drove clonal T-cell expansion. The paper describes the monotherapy dose-escalation part (N of about 55 patients) of the phase I trial of ivuxolimab. General conclusions and limits of the study: After ivuxolimab, expanded clones were on average more numerous among CD8+ T cells than among CD4+ T cells. In partial responders in the 0.1-3.0 mg/kg groups, normalized peripheral clonal expansion was found to be among the lowest, especially among CD8+ T cells. Low levels of normalized T-cell clonal expansion were also seen in some nonresponding patients. Antigen specificity was not determined for the clonally expanded peripheral T cells. Clonal expansion of both CD4+ and CD8+ blood T cells was observed from baseline to week 6 at doses 0.1 to 3.0 mg/kg.

To sequence the TCRbeta CDR3 region, genomic DNA was isolated from the sorted cells. The immunoSEQ Assay was used to sequence the TCRbeta CDR3 regions. In its TCRdb copy, this immuneACCESS table keeps in-frame sequences only and misses some clones. Where compared with another copy, unresolved V genes explain less than half of these, and the others have no known cause. In all, the sample holds 97,000 or so clones, and about 90% of those were seen once. Roughly 0.16% of the sample lies in the top ten. The trial excluded patients who had a history of autoimmune disease or were on systemic immunosuppression. In every dose cohort, peripheral blood was drawn for TCR sequencing at baseline, cycle 4 day 1, and cycle 7 day 1. Samples came from an open-label, multicenter, first-in-human phase I dose-escalation trial of ivuxolimab. Adults with locally advanced or metastatic melanoma, renal cell, hepatocellular, or head and neck squamous cell carcinoma were enrolled in the trial. CD4+ and CD8+ T cells were sorted separately from peripheral blood before TCR sequencing.

Its CDR3 holds 17 amino acids, cysteine through phenylalanine. The sequence is cut down to CDR3 DNA, 51 bases in frame from base 1. From a lookup of the germline V gene, CDR1 and CDR2 are SGDLS and YYNGEE. Trimming removed 0 bases from V and 0 bases from J, leaving 13 bases between the germline ends. Sequences were derived from CD4+ or CD8+ T cells sorted from blood, sampled in a trial of the OX40 agonist ivuxolimab. The clonotype comes from an adult with an advanced solid tumor such as melanoma, head and neck, liver or kidney cancer. Recombination linked TRBV9 to TRBJ2-1; the D gene is possibly TRBD2, with 5 bases matching. The sequenced DNA is TGTGCCAGCAGCGTAGATACTAGGACCAGCTCCTACAATGAGCAGTTCTTC. It translates to CASSVDTRTSSYNEQFF.